These 32 T cell receptor beta chains originate from one sample sequenced in a study of cytomegalovirus exposure and HLA in healthy donors. The PCR employed 60 Vbeta primers together with 13 Jbeta primers. Profiled with immunoSEQ multiplex PCR; TCRdb holds only in-frame clones, not every one. Of hundreds of thousands of clones in the sample, about four fifths were seen once. Sequencing input: PBMCs. All receptors come from a man between 35 and 55 years old in good health and CMV-seropositive.

This chain joins TRBV29-1 and TRBJ2-5; D possibly corresponds to TRBD2 (6 bases). The CDR3 has 14 residues. V was shortened by 3 bases and J by 3 bases, with 14 bases between the two germline ends. Germline V CDR1 and CDR2: SQVTM, ANQGSEA. The CDR3 loop is CSVEGLFQEETQYF. CDR3 bases: TGCAGCGTTGAGGGACTCTTTCAGGAAGAGACCCAGTACTTC.

This clone was counted between two and nine times. The gene calls are TRBV28 and TRBJ1-2, with a possible D match to TRBD1 (5 bases). Germline V CDR1 and CDR2: MDHEN, SYDVKM. This CDR3 contains 13 residues. Between the trimmed V and J ends, which lost 7 bases and 4 bases, there was a span of 13 bases. The CDR3 DNA follows: TGTGCCAGCAAATCCGACAGACCCTATGGCTACACCTTC. Protein sequence: CASKSDRPYGYTF.

The chain employs TRBV28 and TRBJ2-7; D perhaps matches TRBD2 (6 bases). This CDR3 is built from 15 residues. The V end lost 6 bases, the J end lost 7 bases, and 22 bases lay between the germline ends. Looked up from germline, CDR1 is MDHEN and CDR2 is SYDVKM. This chain's CDR3 is CASSPPGLLGEEQYF. The CDR3 DNA follows: TGTGCCAGCAGCCCTCCGGGACTTCTAGGAGAGGAGCAGTACTTC.

This clone was picked up one time. The chain employs TRBV5-1 and TRBJ2-1; D not resolved. V was clipped by 0 bases and J by 10 bases, with 8 bases between them. There are 12 residues in the CDR3. Germline assignment: CDR1 SGHRS and CDR2 YFSETQ. DNA for the CDR3: TGCGCCAGCAGCTTGGGTGGGCTAGAGCAGTTCTTC. It is translated as CASSLGGLEQFF. Based on the CDR3 plus reference TRBV5-1 and TRBJ2-1, the full variable domain is KAGVTQTPRYLIKTRGQQVTLSCSPISGHRSVSWYQQTPGQGLQFLFEYFSETQRNKGNFPGRFSGRQFSNSRSEMNVSTLELGDSALYLCASSLGGLEQFFGPGTRLTVL.

This rearrangement joins TRBV27 to TRBJ2-4, with 7 bases that match TRBD1. Germline V gene sequence: CDR1 MNHEY, CDR2 SMNVEV (reference sequence). V lost 6 bases and J lost 5; bases outside the gene matches: 10. The CDR3 loop spans 15 amino acids. Written as DNA, the CDR3 is TGTGCCAGCAGCCTACAACAGGGGCCGGAAAACATTCAGTACTTC. The encoded protein is CASSLQQGPENIQYF.

The chain combines TRBV9 with TRBJ1-1; a possible D gene is TRBD1 (5 bases). V was pared by 1 base and J by 1 base, with 14 bases between. This CDR3 has 16 residues. Germline CDR1 SGDLS, CDR2 YYNGEE. The CDR3, as DNA: TGTGCCAGCAGCGTAAAGGCGGGGGACGGGAACACTGAAGCTTTCTTT. Its protein is CASSVKAGDGNTEAFF.

J is TRBJ2-1 and V is TRBV6-6; no clear D. V lost 0 bases to trimming and J lost 9 bases, with 9 bases between them. Germline lookup yields CDR1 MNHNY and CDR2 SVGAGI (reference sequence). The CDR3 contains 13 residues. DNA of the CDR3: TGTGCCAGCAGTTACTCGTTGGAGAGTGAGCAGTTCTTC. This sequence encodes CASSYSLESEQFF.

The chain joins TRBV14 to TRBJ2-1; TRBD2 aligns across 10 bases. The length of the CDR3 is 17 residues. V dropped 4 bases and J dropped 4; count of bases not matched to a gene: 10. Germline loops: CDR1 SGHDN, CDR2 FVKESK. The DNA of the CDR3 is TGTGCCAGCAGCCGAGACCCCTCTAGCGGGAGATACAATGAGCAGTTCTTC. Its translation: CASSRDPSSGRYNEQFF.

This chain links TRBV6-5 with TRBJ1-2, with 7 bases fitting TRBD1. CDR1 and CDR2 (germline): MNHEY, SVGAGI. V shed 2 bases and J 4 bases; nucleotides not matched to a gene: 4. The CDR3 extends over 14 amino acids. The CDR3 is CASSYQGEGYGYTF. The CDR3 DNA follows: TGTGCCAGCAGTTACCAGGGGGAAGGCTATGGCTACACCTTC.

This clone occurred once. This CDR3 reads CAWRPSGRVWELFF. The CDR3 bases are TGTGCCTGGAGGCCTAGCGGGAGGGTCTGGGAGCTGTTTTTT. The chain joins TRBV30 to TRBJ2-2, with 12 bases lining up with TRBD2. This CDR3 has 14 amino acids. Germline CDR1 reads GTSNPN; CDR2 reads SVGIG (reference sequence). The V segment lost 3 bases and the J segment 9 bases; nucleotides outside the gene matches: 5.

V gene TRBV6-5 combines with J gene TRBJ1-1, with 10 bases fitting TRBD1. The CDR3 has 16 amino acids. Germline V gives CDR1 MNHEY, CDR2 SVGAGI. Unmatched junction bases numbered 4, after V lost 3 bases and J lost 0 bases. The CDR3 is CASSYRTGGMNTEAFF. Here the CDR3 DNA reads TGTGCCAGCAGTTATCGGACAGGGGGGATGAACACTGAAGCTTTCTTT.

This chain joins TRBV27 and TRBJ2-1; no reliable D call. Germline CDR1 and CDR2: MNHEY and SMNVEV (reference sequence). The CDR3 extends over 17 amino acids. Deletions cut 5 bases from V and 2 bases from J, with 19 bases between. This CDR3 is CASSPRLANWAYNEQFF. CDR3 DNA: TGTGCCAGCAGTCCTCGACTGGCCAACTGGGCCTACAATGAGCAGTTCTTC.

The chain links TRBV19 to TRBJ1-5; D perhaps matches TRBD1 (6 bases). Germline V gene lookup returns CDR1 LNHDA and CDR2 SQIVND (reference sequence). Trimming left V 5 bases short and J 0 bases short, with 11 bases between. The CDR3 totals 15 residues. CDR3 DNA sequence: TGTGCCAGTAGTTCGGGGGGCTATAGCAATCAGCCCCAGCATTTT. Translated, it gives CASSSGGYSNQPQHF.

This clone was found once. This chain joins TRBV27 and TRBJ1-2, with D maybe TRBD1 (5 bases). Germline V gene lookup returns CDR1 MNHEY and CDR2 SMNVEV (reference sequence). The CDR3 has 15 residues. The V end was cut by 3 bases, the J end by 0 bases, with 11 bases between. The chain's CDR3 is CASSLSGNTNYGYTF. In DNA form, the CDR3 reads TGTGCCAGCAGTTTGTCAGGGAACACTAACTATGGCTACACCTTC.

The chain couples TRBV4-1 to TRBJ2-7; 8 bases match TRBD2. The CDR3 contains 15 residues. Germline V CDR1 and CDR2: MGHRA, YSYEKL. The ends lost 4 bases at V and 2 bases at J; junction bases unmatched: 7. The chain's CDR3 is CASSPIAGSPYEQYF. The CDR3 DNA reads as TGCGCCAGCAGCCCCATAGCGGGATCCCCCTACGAGCAGTACTTC.

The chain joins TRBV20-1 to TRBJ2-1, with TRBD2 matching 8 bases. The CDR3 spans 11 residues. The germline CDR1 and CDR2 sequences are DFQATT and SNEGSKA (reference sequence). The V gene end was trimmed by 2 bases and the J gene end by 9 bases; junction bases not matched to a gene: 0. CDR3 coding DNA: TGCAGTGCTAGACTAGCGGGTGAGCAGTTCTTC. It yields the protein CSARLAGEQFF.

This clone was counted a single time. The chain joins TRBV2 to TRBJ1-2; D is possibly TRBD1 (5 bases). V gave up 7 bases and J gave up 4 bases, with 16 bases separating them. Germline V gene lookup returns CDR1 SNHLY and CDR2 FYNNEI. The CDR3 covers 14 residues. The DNA of the CDR3 is TGTGCCAGCACCCGGACGGGGGAGGCCTATGGCTACACCTTC. It encodes CASTRTGEAYGYTF.

The chain couples TRBV29-1 to TRBJ2-7; TRBD2 matches at 10 bases. Germline lookup yields CDR1 SQVTM and CDR2 ANQGSEA. The V and J ends lost 6 bases and 2 bases, in that order; junction bases with no gene match: 7. The CDR3 extends over 14 amino acids. CDR3 coding DNA: TGCAGCGTAGGTAGAGCGGGAGGGGCCTACGAGCAGTACTTC. Protein: CSVGRAGGAYEQYF.

The chain links TRBV25-1 to TRBJ2-3; D is perhaps TRBD2 (5 bases). Germline V gene lookup returns CDR1 MGHDK and CDR2 SYGVNS. CDR3 length equals 17 residues. Trimming cost V 1 base and J 0 bases, with 14 bases left between them. CDR3 DNA: TGTGCCAGCAGTGAATTTGAGGGCGGAACTAGCACAGATACGCAGTATTTT. This sequence encodes CASSEFEGGTSTDTQYF.

CDR3 sequence reads: CASSKQVATNEKLFF. DNA of the CDR3: TGTGCCAGTAGTAAGCAGGTTGCAACTAATGAAAAACTGTTTTTT. This sequence joins TRBV19 and TRBJ1-4; no reliable D call. V was pared by 4 bases and J by 0 bases, with 9 bases between. The germline gives CDR1 LNHDA, CDR2 SQIVND (reference sequence). This CDR3 is 15 amino acids long. The entire variable domain, with the rest obtained from reference TRBV19 and TRBJ1-4, is as follows: DGGITQSPKYLFRKEGQNVTLSCEQNLNHDAMYWYRQDPGQGLRLIYYSQIVNDFQKGDIAEGYSVSREKKESFPLTVTSAQKNPTAFYLCASSKQVATNEKLFFGSGTQLSVL.

Here the CDR3 DNA reads TGTGCCAGCAGCCAGGACCGGGACAGCGACTACTACGAGCAGTACTTC. It specifies CASSQDRDSDYYEQYF. The rearrangement links TRBV14 to TRBJ2-7; TRBD1 matches at 7 bases. The CDR3 has 16 amino acids. Germline CDR1 reads SGHDN; CDR2 reads FVKESK. The V gene end was trimmed by 3 bases and the J gene end by 3 bases; junction bases not matched to a gene: 11.

The J gene is TRBJ2-1, the V gene TRBV13; 14 nucleotides line up with TRBD2. This CDR3 is 16 amino acids long. CDR1 PRHDT and CDR2 FYEKMQ come from the germline V gene (reference sequence). The trim removed 5 bases at V and 5 bases at J, leaving 5 bases unmatched. DNA for the CDR3: TGTGCCAGCAGCGGCCGGGGACTAGCGGGAGACAATGAGCAGTTCTTC. Translation gives CASSGRGLAGDNEQFF.

The rearrangement links TRBV6-1 to TRBJ2-3, with 11 bases lining up with TRBD2. V lost 1 base and J lost 4; bases outside the gene matches: 4. Per the germline V gene, CDR1 is MNHNS and CDR2 is SASEGT. The CDR3 covers 16 residues. The DNA of the CDR3 is TGTGCCAGCAGTGAAGTTCTAGCGGGAGGACCAGATACGCAGTATTTT. This encodes CASSEVLAGGPDTQYF.

V usage is TRBV11-2 and J usage is TRBJ1-3; no definite D call. Germline CDR1 reads SGHAT; CDR2 reads FQNNGV. Trimming took off 5 bases at V and 4 bases at J, with 6 bases between the two ends. This CDR3 comprises 12 residues. CDR3: CASSLQGNTIYF. The CDR3 DNA reads TGTGCCAGCAGCCTCCAGGGAAACACCATATATTTT.

The chain joins TRBV18 to TRBJ1-5; no reliable D call. Germline CDR1 KGHSH, CDR2 LQKENI. V was trimmed by 4 bases and J by 9 bases, leaving 13 bases between them. The CDR3 has 13 residues. The CDR3 DNA sequence: TGTGCCAGCTCACTGGACTTCCCAGGGCCCCAGCATTTT. It translates to CASSLDFPGPQHF. Supplemented by reference TRBV18 and TRBJ1-5, the full variable domain reads NAGVMQNPRHLVRRRGQEARLRCSPMKGHSHVYWYRQLPEEGLKFMVYLQKENIIDESGMPKERFSAEFPKEGPSILRIQQVVRGDSAAYFCASSLDFPGPQHFGDGTRLSIL.

The genes are TRBV4-1 and TRBJ1-2; D perhaps matches TRBD1 (6 bases). V was clipped by 3 bases and J by 3 bases, with 14 bases between them. Germline V lookup: CDR1 MGHRA, CDR2 YSYEKL. This CDR3 is built from 15 residues. The CDR3 loop is CASSQGRGWDYGYTF. CDR3 bases: TGCGCCAGCAGCCAGGGCAGGGGTTGGGACTATGGCTACACCTTC.

The gene calls are TRBV7-2 and TRBJ2-5; D is perhaps TRBD1 (5 bases). The J call is doubtful: the DNA matches TRBJ2-7 better. This CDR3 has 15 residues. Germline loops: CDR1 SGHTA, CDR2 FQGNSA. The CDR3 region has the DNA TGTGCCAGCAGCTTAAGTGCAGGGTATCTCTACGAGCAGTACTTC. Protein: CASSLSAGYLYEQYF.

The gene calls are TRBV18 and TRBJ1-1, with 8 nucleotides matching TRBD1. The CDR3 is 14 residues long. The trim removed 4 bases at V and 4 bases at J, leaving 5 bases unmatched. The germline gives CDR1 KGHSH, CDR2 LQKENI. CDR3 sequence (DNA): TGTGCCAGCTCACAACAGGGGGTGGGCACTGAAGCTTTCTTT. It specifies CASSQQGVGTEAFF.

The V and J genes are TRBV4-1 and TRBJ1-4, with 8 bases identical to TRBD1. The V and J ends lost 3 bases and 7 bases, in that order; junction bases with no gene match: 16. This CDR3 spans 18 amino acids. The germline V gene has CDR1 MGHRA and CDR2 YSYEKL. CDR3 amino acids: CASSHSRQGPGNGEKLFF. Here the CDR3 DNA reads TGCGCCAGCAGCCATTCCAGACAGGGGCCAGGCAACGGTGAAAAACTGTTTTTT.

The rearrangement uses TRBV15 and TRBJ2-1, with TRBD2 matching over 8 bases. The germline CDR1 and CDR2 sequences are LNHNV and YYDKDF (reference sequence). Losses at the gene ends were 4 bases for V and 3 bases for J; bases not matched to a gene: 5. The CDR3 has 15 residues. The CDR3 nucleotides read TGTGCCACCAGCAAAACTAGCGGTCTCTACAATGAGCAGTTCTTC. This translates into CATSKTSGLYNEQFF.

The V gene is TRBV6-5, the J gene TRBJ1-2, with 9 bases identical to TRBD1. Germline lookup yields CDR1 MNHEY and CDR2 SVGAGI. The ends lost 2 bases at V and 4 bases at J; junction bases unmatched: 8. The CDR3 covers 16 residues. CDR3 DNA: TGTGCCAGCAGTTACGGGTCCGGACAGGGGTCCTATGGCTACACCTTC. Amino acids: CASSYGSGQGSYGYTF.

This clone was seen a handful of times. The V and J genes are TRBV18 and TRBJ2-7; a weak D match, TRBD1 (5 bases). CDR1 KGHSH and CDR2 LQKENI come from the germline V gene. Trimming removed 4 bases from V and 2 bases from J, with 15 bases in between. The CDR3 is made up of 15 amino acids. CDR3 sequence reads: CASSLFDRATYEQYV. The CDR3 region has the DNA TGTGCCAGCTCACTGTTCGACAGAGCTACCTACGAGCAGTACGTC.